This entry lists 25 T cell receptor beta chains sequenced from one sample in a study of Ad26.COV2.S vaccination and SARS-CoV-2 variants. Treatment described: 15 to 20 received Ad26.COV2.S at low or high dose, single or two shots; roughly 5 received placebo; per-sample allocation not given. Specimen acquisition occurred on day 63 following the initial vaccine or placebo injection. The data were produced by immunoSEQ multiplex PCR, yet TCRdb's version contains in-frame clones alone and is incomplete. The top ten hold about 3.1% of the sample, which has more than 250,000 clones, about 90% seen once. This sample comprised peripheral blood, obtained in a trial of Ad26.COV2.S vaccine versus placebo. These TCRs come from a person aged 18-65 years who received the Ad26.COV2.S COVID-19 vaccine or a placebo.

This chain connects TRBV30 to TRBJ1-5; D is uncertain. Germline V lookup: CDR1 GTSNPN, CDR2 SVGIG (reference sequence). Trimming removed 4 bases from V and 4 bases from J, with 2 bases in between. CDR3 length: 10 amino acids. The CDR3 sequence is CAWNNQPQHF. As DNA, the CDR3 is TGTGCCTGGAATAATCAGCCCCAGCATTTT.

This chain joins TRBV18 and TRBJ1-6; TRBD1 matches 7 bases. The V gene end was trimmed by 2 bases and the J gene end by 9 bases; junction bases not matched to a gene: 7. Germline assignment: CDR1 KGHSH and CDR2 LQKENI. This CDR3 region has 15 residues. CDR3 nucleotide sequence: TGTGCCAGCTCACCATTGGGGACAGTGGTTTCACCCCTCCACTTT. It codes for CASSPLGTVVSPLHF.

The chain carries TRBV12-3 or TRBV12-4 and TRBJ1-1, with D possibly TRBD1 on 5 matching bases. The CDR3 spans 12 residues. V lost 6 bases, J lost 5 bases, and 10 bases lay in between. The CDR3 protein is CASSPPGTEAFF. The CDR3 nucleotides are TGTGCCAGCAGCCCGCCAGGGACTGAAGCTTTCTTT.

V and J are TRBV11-2 and TRBJ2-2; D is possibly TRBD2 (7 bases). V lost 5 bases, J lost 8 bases, and 18 bases lay in between. In germline, CDR1 is SGHAT, CDR2 FQNNGV. The CDR3 consists of 15 residues. The chain's CDR3 is CASSHPGRGLGELFF. In nucleotides, the CDR3 is TGTGCCAGCAGCCACCCCGGGCGGGGGCTTGGGGAGCTGTTTTTT. The full variable domain, rest sourced from reference TRBV11-2 and TRBJ2-2, is EAGVAQSPRYKIIEKRQSVAFWCNPISGHATLYWYQQILGQGPKLLIQFQNNGVVDDSQLPKDRFSAERLKGVDSTLKIQPAKLEDSAVYLCASSHPGRGLGELFFGEGSRLTVL.

This clone occurred a few times. This chain joins TRBV11-1 and TRBJ2-2, with TRBD2 identical over 13 bases. The CDR3 is made up of 16 amino acids. From germline, CDR1 is SGHAT and CDR2 FQDESV (reference sequence). The ends lost 4 bases at V and 5 bases at J; junction bases unmatched: 4. Here the CDR3 DNA reads TGTGCCAGCAGCTCGACTAGCGGGGGGTCGACCGGGGAGCTGTTTTTT. Its protein is CASSSTSGGSTGELFF.

The count of this clone is one. Other nucleotide sequences in the sample specify the same CDR3. Here the CDR3 DNA reads TGTGCCAGCAGCTTTAACACCGGGGAGCTGTTTTTT. Protein product: CASSFNTGELFF. The genes are TRBV7-3 and TRBJ2-2; no firm D call. Germline CDR1 SGHTA, CDR2 FQGTGA. V lost 3 bases and J lost 2, with 1 base in between. CDR3 length equals 12 residues.

The chain employs TRBV6-4 and TRBJ1-5; the D is unclear. The ends were cut back, 3 bases at V and 0 bases at J, with 6 bases in the middle. Germline V lookup: CDR1 MRHNA, CDR2 SNTAGT. The CDR3 extends over 14 amino acids. This CDR3 is CASSEKGSNQPQHF. The CDR3 nucleotides read TGTGCCAGCAGTGAAAAGGGTAGCAATCAGCCCCAGCATTTT.

CDR3 protein: CASALQGATEAFF. CDR3 DNA sequence: TGTGCCAGCGCCTTGCAGGGGGCCACTGAAGCTTTCTTT. This chain connects TRBV6-5 to TRBJ1-1, with 8 bases identical to TRBD1. The germline V gene has CDR1 MNHEY and CDR2 SVGAGI. Trimming cost V 8 bases and J 4 bases; bases outside gene matches: 6. CDR3 length: 13 amino acids.

The rearrangement joins TRBV2 to TRBJ1-6; 10 nucleotides match TRBD1. Germline lookup yields CDR1 SNHLY and CDR2 FYNNEI. The CDR3 sequence is 15 residues long. The ends lost 4 bases at V and 11 bases at J; junction bases unmatched: 8. This CDR3 is CASSARGTGVAPLHF. In DNA, the CDR3 is TGTGCCAGCAGTGCCCGCGGGACAGGGGTGGCACCCCTCCACTTT.

The chain has TRBV18 and TRBJ2-1; weak D call: TRBD2 (6 bases). V was clipped by 5 bases and J by 8 bases, with 19 bases between them. This CDR3 is built from 15 residues. CDR1 and CDR2 from the germline V gene are KGHSH and LQKENI. The CDR3 sequence is CASSTGQGGIDEQFF. In nucleotides, the CDR3 is TGTGCCAGCTCAACTGGCCAGGGAGGTATCGATGAGCAGTTCTTC.

The chain uses TRBV19 and TRBJ1-1, with a possible D match to TRBD1 (6 bases). This CDR3 contains 15 residues. Germline V gene sequence: CDR1 LNHDA, CDR2 SQIVND (reference sequence). V lost 3 bases and J lost 0, with 11 bases in between. In DNA, the CDR3 is TGTGCCAGTAGTATCCTCAGGGGATTGAACACTGAAGCTTTCTTT. This encodes CASSILRGLNTEAFF.

The chain recombines TRBV10-2 with TRBJ2-3; 7 nucleotides line up with TRBD2. This CDR3 has 15 residues. V trimming: 2 bases; J trimming: 2 bases; junction bases outside the gene matches: 4. The V gene's germline CDR1 is WSHSY and CDR2 SAAADI. CDR3 loop: CASSEQLAVTDTQYF. CDR3 coding DNA: TGCGCCAGCAGTGAGCAGCTAGCGGTCACAGATACGCAGTATTTT.

The V gene is TRBV3-1 (or the pseudogene TRBV3-2), the J gene TRBJ1-1; D perhaps matches TRBD1 (6 bases). The germline V gene encodes CDR1 LGHDT and CDR2 YNNKEL (reference sequence). The CDR3 is 13 amino acids. V lost 6 bases and J lost 4, with 12 bases in between. CDR3: CASSSQGSTEAFF. CDR3 in DNA: TGTGCCAGCAGTTCACAGGGTTCCACTGAAGCTTTCTTT.

This rearrangement joins TRBV5-1 to TRBJ2-3, with a weak D call TRBD2 (5 bases). The germline V and J ends were trimmed by 4 bases and 3 bases, with 15 bases remaining between them. CDR1 and CDR2 (germline): SGHRS, YFSETQ. The CDR3 loop spans 15 amino acids. The CDR3 DNA follows: TGCGCCAGCAGCCAGACCCGAGGGCTAACAGATACGCAGTATTTT. Translating it yields CASSQTRGLTDTQYF.

This clone occurred a few times. V and J are TRBV6-2 or TRBV6-3 and TRBJ2-2, with TRBD2 matching 9 bases. With V trimmed by 6 bases and J by 3 bases, 20 bases remained unmatched. The CDR3 totals 20 residues. From germline, CDR1 is MNHEY and CDR2 SVGEGT. The CDR3 DNA reads TGTGCCAGCAGCCACATCCCCGGGGTAGCGGGGGACCGATACACCGGGGAGCTGTTTTTT. This codes for CASSHIPGVAGDRYTGELFF.

This chain links TRBV21-1 with TRBJ1-1. TRBV21-1 is designated a pseudogene. The CDR3 has 15 amino acids. The CDR3: CASSREGFGFTEAFF. The DNA of the CDR3 is TGTGCCAGCAGCAGGGAGGGATTTGGGTTCACTGAAGCTTTCTTT.

The V and J genes are TRBV4-1 and TRBJ1-5, with 7 nucleotides matching TRBD1. V shed 4 bases, J shed 0 bases, and the junction held 9 bases outside the gene matches. CDR3 length equals 17 residues. From germline, CDR1 is MGHRA and CDR2 YSYEKL. CDR3 region: CASSPGQAAYSNQPQHF. Here the CDR3 DNA reads TGCGCCAGCAGCCCTGGACAGGCCGCATATAGCAATCAGCCCCAGCATTTT.

The chain has TRBV11-2 and TRBJ2-7; the D is unclear. The CDR3 has 11 amino acids. Germline V lookup: CDR1 SGHAT, CDR2 FQNNGV. Trimming took 2 bases from V and 3 from J, leaving 2 bases between them. In nucleotides, the CDR3 is TGTGCCAGCAGCTTATACTACGAGCAGTACTTC. Amino acid sequence: CASSLYYEQYF.

The chain combines TRBV4-3 with TRBJ2-7; D gene unclear. The CDR3 is 13 amino acids. Germline CDR1 reads LGHNA; CDR2 reads YSLEER. Trimming took off 0 bases at V and 3 bases at J, with 6 bases between the two ends. The CDR3 loop reads CASSQEVSYEQYF. DNA for the CDR3: TGCGCCAGCAGCCAAGAGGTGAGCTACGAGCAGTACTTC.

The V gene is TRBV5-8, the J gene TRBJ2-1; D remains unclear. Germline assignment: CDR1 SGHTS and CDR2 YDEGEE. The V end was cut by 0 bases, the J end by 5 bases, with 9 bases between. The CDR3 runs 14 residues. In nucleotides, the CDR3 is TGTGCCAGCAGCTTGGCCGGACGGGACAATGAGCAGTTCTTC. It encodes CASSLAGRDNEQFF.

This sequence joins TRBV6-5 and TRBJ1-1; 7 positions agree with TRBD1. The CDR3 is made up of 15 amino acids. Germline V CDR1 and CDR2: MNHEY, SVGAGI. The J segment lost 0 bases and the V segment lost 5 bases, leaving 6 bases of the junction unmatched. CDR3 sequence reads: CASSRAGGLNTEAFF. The CDR3 region has the DNA TGTGCCAGCAGTCGGGCAGGGGGTTTGAACACTGAAGCTTTCTTT.

In the case of this clone: The junction does not match germline at one end; this may be a read error. This chain connects TRBV7-9 to TRBJ1-3; perhaps TRBD1 as D (6 bases). The CDR3 runs 14 residues. Germline V CDR1 and CDR2: SEHNR, FQNEAQ (reference sequence). CDR3 in DNA: TGTGCCAGCAGCTTAGCGGACAGAGGAAAGACCATATATTTT. Translated, it gives CASSLADRGKTIYF.

The chain links TRBV7-7 to TRBJ2-5, with a tentative D call TRBD1 (5 bases). The CDR3 is 16 residues long. Germline V gene data show CDR1 as SSHAT and CDR2 as FNYEAQ (reference sequence). Trimming stripped 4 bases from V and 0 bases from J, with 15 bases between. The CDR3 here is CASSSWGDSDQETQYF. CDR3 nucleotides: TGTGCCAGCAGCTCGTGGGGCGACAGTGACCAAGAGACCCAGTACTTC.

The chain carries TRBV19 and TRBJ1-2; D is unclear. Germline-derived CDR1 and CDR2 are LNHDA and SQIVND (reference sequence). Trimming removed 3 bases from V and 4 bases from J, with 12 bases in between. This CDR3 region has 14 residues. CDR3 sequence: CASSIGRFLYGYTF. For the CDR3, the DNA is TGTGCCAGTAGTATCGGACGTTTCCTCTATGGCTACACCTTC.

The chain links TRBV2 to TRBJ1-5, with D tentatively TRBD1 (5 bases). Looked up from germline, CDR1 is SNHLY and CDR2 is FYNNEI. This CDR3 comprises 13 residues. Trimming left V 4 bases short and J 3 bases short, with 7 bases between. The CDR3 region is CASSGQPNQPQHF. The CDR3 bases are TGTGCCAGCAGTGGACAGCCCAATCAGCCCCAGCATTTT.